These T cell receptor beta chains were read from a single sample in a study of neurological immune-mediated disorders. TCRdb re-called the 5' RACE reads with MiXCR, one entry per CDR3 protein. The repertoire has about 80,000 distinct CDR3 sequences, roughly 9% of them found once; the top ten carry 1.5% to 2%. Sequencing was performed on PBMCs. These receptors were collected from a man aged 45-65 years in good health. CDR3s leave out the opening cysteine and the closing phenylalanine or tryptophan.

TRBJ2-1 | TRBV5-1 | ASSLTPSGYNEQF
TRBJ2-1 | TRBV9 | ASSGGSMKHSSSYNEQF
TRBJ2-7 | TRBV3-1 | ASSQDLAGSGEQY
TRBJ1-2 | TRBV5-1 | ASSLTGSSYGYT
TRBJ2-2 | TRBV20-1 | SARFRGQVNTGELF
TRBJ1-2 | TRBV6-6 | ASSLPEGGYT
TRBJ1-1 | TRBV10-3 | AISESITNTEAF
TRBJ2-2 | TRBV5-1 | ASSLAFAGTGRSGELF
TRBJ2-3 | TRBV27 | ASSLGASGKEDTQY
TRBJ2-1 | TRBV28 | ASGRTGTGYEQF
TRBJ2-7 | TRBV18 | ASQTASAYEQY
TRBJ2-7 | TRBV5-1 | ASSLVGAGVSYEQY
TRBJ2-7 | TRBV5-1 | ASSFGSSYEQY
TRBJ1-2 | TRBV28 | ASSSPAAKYGYT
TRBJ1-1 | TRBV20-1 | SASRGEMTEAF
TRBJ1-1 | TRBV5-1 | ASSLTGDTEAF
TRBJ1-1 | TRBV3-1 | ASSTTGTNTEAF
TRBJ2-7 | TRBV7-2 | ASSPRVSVPHEQY
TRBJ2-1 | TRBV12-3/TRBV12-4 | ASSFKQGYNEQF
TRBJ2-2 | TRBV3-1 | ASSQGSGQGDTGELF
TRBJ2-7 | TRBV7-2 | ASSLDRNSGRYEQY
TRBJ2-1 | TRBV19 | ASSMGQGKNEQF
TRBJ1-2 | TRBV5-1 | ASSLDGDGYT
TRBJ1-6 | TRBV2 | ASRYGMQGASSPLH
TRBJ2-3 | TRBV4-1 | ASSQAAELAVTDTQY